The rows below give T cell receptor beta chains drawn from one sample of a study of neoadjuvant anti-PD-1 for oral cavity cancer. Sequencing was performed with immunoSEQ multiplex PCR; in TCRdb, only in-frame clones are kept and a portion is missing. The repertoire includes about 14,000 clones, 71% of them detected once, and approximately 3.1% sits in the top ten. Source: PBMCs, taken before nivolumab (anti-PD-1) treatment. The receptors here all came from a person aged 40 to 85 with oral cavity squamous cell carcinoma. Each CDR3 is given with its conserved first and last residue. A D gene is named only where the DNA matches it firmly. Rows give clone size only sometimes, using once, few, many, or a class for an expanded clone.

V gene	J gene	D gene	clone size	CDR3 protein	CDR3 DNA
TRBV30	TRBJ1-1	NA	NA	CAWKKQGDSTEAFF	TGTGCCTGGAAAAAACAGGGAGATAGCACTGAAGCTTTCTTT
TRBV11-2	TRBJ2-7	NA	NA	CASSLDLVAGWAKEQYF	TGTGCCAGCAGCTTAGATTTAGTGGCGGGATGGGCTAAAGAGCAGTACTTC
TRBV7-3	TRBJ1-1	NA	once	CASRSQVNTEAFF	TGTGCCAGCAGATCACAGGTGAACACTGAAGCTTTCTTT
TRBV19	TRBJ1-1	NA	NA	CASSEGLRMNTEAFF	TGTGCCAGTAGTGAGGGGCTTAGGATGAACACTGAAGCTTTCTTT
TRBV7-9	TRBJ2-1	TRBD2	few	CASSLPPRLAGGRSEQFF	TGTGCCAGCAGTTTACCCCCTCGACTAGCGGGGGGGCGGAGTGAGCAGTTCTTC
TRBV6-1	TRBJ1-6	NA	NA	CASSTGPYNSPLHF	TGTGCCAGCAGTACCGGGCCCTATAATTCACCCCTCCACTTT
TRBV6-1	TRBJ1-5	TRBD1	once	CASRGQTYSNQPQHF	TGTGCCAGCAGGGGACAGACCTATAGCAATCAGCCCCAGCATTTT
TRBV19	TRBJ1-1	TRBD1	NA	CASGRDRANTEAFF	TGTGCCAGTGGACGGGACAGGGCGAACACTGAAGCTTTCTTT
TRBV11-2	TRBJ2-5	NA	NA	CASSLHPRETQYF	TGTGCCAGCAGCTTGCATCCTCGGGAGACCCAGTACTTC
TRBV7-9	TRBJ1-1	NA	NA	CASGPVVGRYTEAFF	TGTGCCAGCGGACCCGTCGTGGGGCGTTACACTGAAGCTTTCTTT
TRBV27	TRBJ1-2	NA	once	CASSSGVDYGYTF	TGTGCCAGCAGTTCAGGGGTCGACTATGGCTACACCTTC
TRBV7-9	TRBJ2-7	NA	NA	CASSLDGTDEQYF	TGTGCCAGCAGCTTAGATGGGACTGACGAGCAGTACTTC
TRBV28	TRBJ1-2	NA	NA	CASSSTGSFSYGYTF	TGTGCCAGCAGTTCAACCGGGTCATTCAGCTATGGCTACACCTTC
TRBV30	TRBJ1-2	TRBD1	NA	CAWSRRGDRTGYTF	TGTGCCTGGAGTAGGCGGGGGGACAGGACCGGCTACACCTTC
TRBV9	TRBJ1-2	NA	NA	CASSVEDGYGYTF	TGTGCCAGCAGCGTGGAAGACGGGTATGGCTACACCTTC
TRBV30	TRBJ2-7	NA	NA	CAWAGDAGYEQYF	TGTGCCTGGGCAGGGGATGCGGGCTACGAGCAGTACTTT
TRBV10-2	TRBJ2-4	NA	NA	CASSDNGANIQYF	TGCGCCAGCAGTGACAACGGGGCAAACATTCAGTACTTC
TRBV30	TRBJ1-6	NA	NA	CAWSPSYNSPLHF	TGTGCCTGGAGTCCATCCTATAATTCACCCCTCCACTTT
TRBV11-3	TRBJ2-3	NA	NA	CASSSPVPGGSDTQYF	TGTGCCAGCAGCTCGCCGGTCCCGGGCGGTTCAGATACGCAGTATTTT
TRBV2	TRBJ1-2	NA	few	CASSSQGPDTF	TGTGCCAGCAGTTCCCAGGGACCCGACACCTTC
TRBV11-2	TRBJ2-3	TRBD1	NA	CASSLGGTGGVDTQYF	TGTGCCAGCAGCTTAGGGGGCACAGGGGGCGTCGATACGCAGTATTTT
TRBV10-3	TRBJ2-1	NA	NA	CVTATVVGAEQFF	TGTGTCACAGCCACGGTGGTGGGAGCTGAGCAGTTCTTC
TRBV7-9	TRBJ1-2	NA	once	CASSLAGRSYGYTF	TGTGCCAGCAGCTTAGCCGGCAGGTCCTATGGCTACACCTTC
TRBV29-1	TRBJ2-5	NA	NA	CSVGSPGAEETQYF	TGCAGCGTTGGTTCCCCGGGAGCGGAGGAGACCCAGTACTTC
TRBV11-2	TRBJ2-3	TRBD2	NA	CASSALAGVGDTQYF	TGTGCCAGCAGTGCGCTAGCGGGAGTCGGCGATACGCAGTATTTT
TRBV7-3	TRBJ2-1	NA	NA	CASSMTGINEQFF	TGTGCCAGCAGCATGACAGGTATCAATGAGCAGTTCTTC
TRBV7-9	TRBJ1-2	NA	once	CASSFLDRTRGYTF	TGTGCCAGCAGCTTTCTGGACCGGACCCGGGGCTACACCTTC
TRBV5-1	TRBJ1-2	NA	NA	CASSSHIALYGYTF	TGCGCCAGCAGCTCCCACATAGCCCTCTATGGCTACACCTTC
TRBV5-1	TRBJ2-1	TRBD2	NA	CASSRGLAGSSYNEQFF	TGCGCCAGCAGCCGTGGACTAGCGGGGAGCTCCTACAATGAGCAGTTCTTC
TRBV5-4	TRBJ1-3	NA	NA	CASSPGGGIGNTIYF	TGTGCCAGCAGTCCCGGCGGGGGAATCGGAAACACCATATATTTT
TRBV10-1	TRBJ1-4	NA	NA	CASSDGQPNEKLFF	TGCGCCAGCAGTGACGGACAGCCTAATGAAAAACTGTTTTTT
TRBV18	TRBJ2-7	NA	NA	CASSPISGTSSYEQYF	TGTGCCAGCTCACCGATTTCCGGGACTTCGTCCTACGAGCAGTACTTC
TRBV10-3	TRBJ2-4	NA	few	CAISDGAAKNIQYF	TGTGCCATCAGTGACGGGGCGGCCAAAAACATTCAGTACTTC
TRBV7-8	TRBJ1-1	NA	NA	CASSLGSLRVRGMNTEAFF	TGTGCCAGCAGCTTAGGGTCTCTGCGCGTCCGGGGGATGAACACTGAAGCTTTCTTT
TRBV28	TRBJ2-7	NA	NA	CASINSFTYEQYF	TGTGCCAGCATCAACAGTTTTACCTACGAGCAGTACTTC
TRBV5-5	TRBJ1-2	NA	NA	CASSLVVYGGYGYTF	TGTGCCAGCAGCTTGGTGGTATATGGGGGGTATGGCTACACCTTC
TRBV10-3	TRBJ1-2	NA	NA	CAISDSGSRSGYTF	TGTGCCATCAGTGACTCCGGGTCCAGAAGCGGCTACACCTTC
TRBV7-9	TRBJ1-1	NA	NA	CASSLTHLEAFF	TGTGCCAGCAGCCTCACCCATCTTGAAGCTTTCTTT
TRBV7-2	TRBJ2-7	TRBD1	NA	CASSRGAGTGSYEQYF	TGTGCCAGCAGCAGAGGAGCCGGGACAGGGTCCTACGAGCAGTACTTC
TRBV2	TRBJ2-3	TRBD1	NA	CGLRQGALTDTQYF	TGTGGGCTCAGACAGGGGGCCCTCACAGATACGCAGTATTTT
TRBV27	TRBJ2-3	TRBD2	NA	CASSPGTSGDTQYF	TGTGCCAGCAGTCCAGGGACTAGCGGGGATACGCAGTATTTT
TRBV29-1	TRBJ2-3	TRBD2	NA	CSAGRLAGGGTTDTQYF	TGCAGCGCTGGGAGGCTAGCGGGAGGGGGGACCACAGATACGCAGTATTTT
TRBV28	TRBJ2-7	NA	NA	CASPALNSTYEQYF	TGTGCCAGCCCAGCTTTAAATTCTACCTACGAGCAGTACTTC
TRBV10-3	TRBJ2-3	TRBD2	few	CASGPGLADGTDTQYF	TGTGCCTCCGGCCCGGGACTAGCGGATGGCACAGATACGCAGTATTTT
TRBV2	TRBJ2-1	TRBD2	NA	CAKKRGNYNEQFF	TGTGCCAAGAAGCGGGGGAACTACAATGAGCAGTTCTTC
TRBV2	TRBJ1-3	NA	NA	CASSVIRENTIYF	TGTGCCAGCAGTGTGATCAGGGAAAACACCATATATTTT
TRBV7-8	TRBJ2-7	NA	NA	CASSSVYEQYF	TGTGCCAGCAGCTCAGTCTACGAGCAGTACTTC
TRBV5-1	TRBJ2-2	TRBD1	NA	CASSRTGSTGELFF	TGCGCCAGCAGCAGGACAGGGAGCACCGGGGAGCTGTTTTTT
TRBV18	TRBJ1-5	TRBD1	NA	CASSPGTGGGPQHF	TGTGCCAGCTCACCTGGGACAGGTGGCGGGCCCCAGCATTTT
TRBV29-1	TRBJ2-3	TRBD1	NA	CSVDDRGITDTQYF	TGCAGCGTTGATGACAGGGGAATCACAGATACGCAGTATTTT
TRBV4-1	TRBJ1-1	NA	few	CASSPWGGLAMNTEAFF	TGCGCCAGCAGCCCATGGGGCGGGTTGGCCATGAACACTGAAGCTTTCTTT